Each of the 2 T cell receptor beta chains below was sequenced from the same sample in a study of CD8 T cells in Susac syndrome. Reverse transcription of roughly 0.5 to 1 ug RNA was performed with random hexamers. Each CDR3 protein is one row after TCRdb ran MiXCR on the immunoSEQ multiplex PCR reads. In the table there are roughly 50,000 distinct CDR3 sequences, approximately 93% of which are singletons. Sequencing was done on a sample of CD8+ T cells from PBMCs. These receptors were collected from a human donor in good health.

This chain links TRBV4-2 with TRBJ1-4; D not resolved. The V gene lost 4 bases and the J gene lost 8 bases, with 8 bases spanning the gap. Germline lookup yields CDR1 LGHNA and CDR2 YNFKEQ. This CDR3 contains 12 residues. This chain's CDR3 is CASSPSPEKLFF. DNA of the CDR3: TGTGCCAGCAGCCCGTCTCCCGAAAAACTGTTTTTT.

In DNA form, the CDR3 reads TGTGCCAGCAGTTCCCCCTTGATAGTCCCTTCAAGCTCCTACGAGCAGTACTTC. This gives the protein CASSSPLIVPSSSYEQYF. The V call is TRBV28, the J call TRBJ2-7; D not resolved. CDR1 MDHEN and CDR2 SYDVKM come from the germline V gene. The CDR3 has 18 amino acids. Between the trimmed V and J ends, which lost 4 bases and 0 bases, there was a span of 22 bases. The full variable domain, completed using reference TRBV28 and TRBJ2-7, is DVKVTQSSRYLVKRTGEKVFLECVQDMDHENMFWYRQDPGLGLRLIYFSYDVKMKEKGDIPEGYSVSREKKERFSLILESASTNQTSMYLCASSSPLIVPSSSYEQYFGPGTRLTVT.